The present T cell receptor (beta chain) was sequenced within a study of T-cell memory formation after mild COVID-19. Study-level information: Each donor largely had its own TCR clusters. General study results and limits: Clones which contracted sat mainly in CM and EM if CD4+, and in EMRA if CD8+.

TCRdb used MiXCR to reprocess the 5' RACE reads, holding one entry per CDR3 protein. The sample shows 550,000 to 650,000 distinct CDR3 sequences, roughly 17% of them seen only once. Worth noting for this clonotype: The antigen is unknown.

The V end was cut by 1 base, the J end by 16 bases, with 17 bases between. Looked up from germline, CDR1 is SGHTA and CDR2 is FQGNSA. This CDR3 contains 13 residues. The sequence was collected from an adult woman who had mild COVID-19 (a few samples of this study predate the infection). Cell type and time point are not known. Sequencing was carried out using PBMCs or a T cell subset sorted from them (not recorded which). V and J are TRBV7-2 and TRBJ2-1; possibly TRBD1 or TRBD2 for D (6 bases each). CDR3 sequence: CASSLEGAGAGFF. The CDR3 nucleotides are TGTGCCAGCAGCTTAGAAGGGGCAGGGGCGGGATTCTTC.